Listed below are T cell receptor beta chains from one sample, sequenced in a study of blood T cell repertoires in COVID-19. The protocol was immunoSEQ multiplex PCR, while the TCRdb copy is restricted to in-frame clones and leaves out a portion. The table has approximately 260,000 clones, 90% to 95% seen once; the top ten hold approximately 2%. Sequencing input: PBMCs or T cells enriched from blood (not recorded which). All receptors come from a young woman who had recovered from COVID-19. Each CDR3 is given with its conserved first and last residue. D genes are given only for firm matches. Clone size, where shown, is once, few, many, or a class for clones that have expanded.

>TRBV10-3|.|TRBD1|TRBJ1-1
CAISEFDRGNTEAFF
TGTGCCATCAGTGAGTTTGACAGGGGGAACACTGAAGCTTTCTTT
>TRBV20-1|few|TRBD1|TRBJ1-5
CSASYRGRNQPQHF
TGCAGTGCTAGTTACAGGGGACGAAATCAGCCCCAGCATTTT
>TRBV28|.|.|TRBJ1-6
CASRHDFTDNSPLHF
TGTGCCAGCAGACACGATTTCACAGATAATTCACCCCTCCACTTT
>TRBV5-5|.|.|TRBJ1-2
CASSLESGIYGYTF
TGTGCCAGCAGCTTGGAGTCAGGCATCTATGGCTACACCTTC
>TRBV2|.|TRBD1|TRBJ1-4
CASSGTGNEKLFF
TGTGCCAGCAGTGGGACAGGGAATGAAAAACTGTTTTTT
>TRBV7-9|.|.|TRBJ2-7
CASSGRDFNF
TGTGCCAGCAGCGGCCGGGACTTCAACTTC
>TRBV10-3|.|TRBD2|TRBJ2-3
CAIKPSGGGDTQYF
TGTGCCATCAAGCCTAGCGGGGGCGGGGATACGCAGTATTTT
>TRBV3-1/TRBV3-2|.|.|TRBJ2-4
CASSFRQVDKNIQYF
TGTGCCAGCAGCTTCCGACAGGTTGACAAAAACATTCAGTACTTC
>TRBV6-5|.|TRBD1|TRBJ1-1
CASSPDDRANTEAFF
TGTGCCAGCAGCCCCGATGACAGGGCCAACACTGAAGCTTTCTTT
>TRBV25-1|.|.|TRBJ2-2
CASRFGGGRGPTGELFF
TGTGCCAGCAGGTTCGGAGGGGGCAGGGGACCCACCGGGGAGCTGTTTTTT
>TRBV13|.|.|TRBJ1-1
CASSLELQVNTEAFF
TGTGCCAGCAGCTTAGAACTCCAGGTGAACACTGAAGCTTTCTTT
>TRBV5-1|.|.|TRBJ1-5
CASSLTGSSEPQHF
TGCGCCAGCAGCTTGACAGGGTCCTCGGAGCCCCAGCATTTT
>TRBV4-1|.|.|TRBJ2-7
CASSQGQRVYEQYF
TGCGCCAGCAGCCAAGGACAGCGGGTGTACGAGCAGTACTTC
>TRBV9|.|.|TRBJ1-1
CASSVQDRFGTEAFF
TGTGCCAGCAGCGTACAAGACAGATTTGGAACTGAAGCTTTCTTT
>TRBV27|.|TRBD1|TRBJ1-2
CASSLSRTGGSYGYTF
TGTGCCAGCAGTTTATCGAGGACAGGGGGCAGCTATGGCTACACCTTC
>TRBV27|.|.|TRBJ1-1
CASSFVGSGDTEAFF
TGTGCCAGCAGTTTTGTGGGGTCAGGGGACACTGAAGCTTTCTTT
>TRBV5-1|once|TRBD1|TRBJ1-1
CASSLVDRMNTEAFF
TGCGCCAGCAGCTTGGTGGACAGGATGAACACTGAAGCTTTCTTT